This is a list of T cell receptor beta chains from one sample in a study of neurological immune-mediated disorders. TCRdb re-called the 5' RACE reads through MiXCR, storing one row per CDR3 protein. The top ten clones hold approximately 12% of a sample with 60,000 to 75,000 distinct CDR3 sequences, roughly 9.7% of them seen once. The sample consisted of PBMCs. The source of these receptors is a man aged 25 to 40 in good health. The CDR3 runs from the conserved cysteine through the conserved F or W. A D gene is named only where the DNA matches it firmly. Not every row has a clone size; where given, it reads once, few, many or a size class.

CDR3: CASSHNRLAGGKNEQFF; DNA: TGTGCCAGCAGCCACAACCGGCTAGCGGGTGGGAAGAATGAGCAGTTCTTC; V: TRBV3-1; J: TRBJ2-1; size: many; D: TRBD2
CDR3: CASSFGTGGTYEQYF; DNA: TGTGCCAGCAGTTTTGGGACAGGGGGAACCTACGAGCAGTACTTC; V: TRBV28; J: TRBJ2-7; size: once; D: TRBD1
CDR3: CASSPPGEGNGYTF; DNA: TGTGCCAGCAGTCCACCGGGGGAGGGGAATGGCTACACCTTC; V: TRBV12-3/TRBV12-4; J: TRBJ1-2; size: many; D: -
CDR3: CASSQEVQGENTEAFF; DNA: TGCGCCAGCAGCCAAGAAGTACAGGGGGAGAACACTGAAGCTTTCTTT; V: TRBV4-3; J: TRBJ1-1; size: many; D: TRBD1
CDR3: CASSPGQGNYGYTF; DNA: TGTGCCAGCAGTCCGGGACAGGGGAACTATGGCTACACCTTC; V: TRBV28; J: TRBJ1-2; size: many; D: TRBD1
CDR3: CASSTSSWGRQTNTGELFF; DNA: TGTGCCAGCAGCACCTCCTCCTGGGGCCGACAGACTAACACCGGGGAGCTGTTTTTT; V: TRBV7-2; J: TRBJ2-2; size: many; D: -
CDR3: CASTGGGPYNEQFF; DNA: TGTGCCAGCACAGGAGGGGGGCCCTACAATGAGCAGTTCTTC; V: TRBV27; J: TRBJ2-1; size: many; D: -
CDR3: CASSPGRTAYNEQFF; DNA: TGCGCCAGCAGCCCTGGTCGGACCGCCTACAATGAGCAGTTCTTC; V: TRBV5-1; J: TRBJ2-1; size: many; D: -
CDR3: CASLRDRALNQPQHF; DNA: TGTGCCAGTCTCCGGGACAGGGCCCTCAATCAGCCCCAGCATTTT; V: TRBV2; J: TRBJ1-5; size: many; D: TRBD1
CDR3: CATSRVLTGSYEQYF; DNA: TGTGCCACCAGCAGAGTATTGACAGGATCCTACGAGCAGTACTTC; V: TRBV15; J: TRBJ2-7; size: many; D: -
CDR3: CASSLDPGGAEAFF; DNA: TGCGCCAGCAGCTTGGACCCGGGGGGCGCTGAAGCTTTCTTT; V: TRBV5-1; J: TRBJ1-1; size: many; D: -
CDR3: CATSDLGTGRTGELFF; DNA: TGTGCCACCAGTGATTTGGGGACAGGGCGCACCGGGGAGCTGTTTTTT; V: TRBV24-1; J: TRBJ2-2; size: many; D: TRBD1
CDR3: CASSFMVVGFGAGYTF; DNA: TGTGCCAGCAGCTTTATGGTTGTAGGGTTTGGTGCTGGCTACACCTTC; V: TRBV7-9; J: TRBJ1-2; size: many; D: -
CDR3: CASSLAQGVNEQFF; DNA: TGCGCCAGCAGCTTGGCCCAGGGGGTCAATGAGCAGTTCTTC; V: TRBV5-1; J: TRBJ2-1; size: many; D: TRBD1
CDR3: CSAREGQRLETQYF; DNA: TGCAGTGCTAGAGAAGGACAACGGTTGGAGACCCAGTACTTC; V: TRBV20-1; J: TRBJ2-5; size: many; D: -
CDR3: CSVEEGTNTEAFF; DNA: TGCAGCGTTGAGGAGGGGACGAACACTGAAGCTTTCTTT; V: TRBV29-1; J: TRBJ1-1; size: many; D: -
CDR3: CASREDGTGFDVHEQFF; DNA: TGTGCCAGCAGAGAAGACGGGACAGGGTTTGATGTCCATGAGCAGTTCTTC; V: TRBV2; J: TRBJ2-1; size: many; D: TRBD1
CDR3: CASSLAGQGDYGYTF; DNA: TGCGCCAGCAGCTTGGCCGGACAGGGGGACTATGGCTACACCTTC; V: TRBV5-1; J: TRBJ1-2; size: many; D: TRBD1
CDR3: CASRDRSADTQYF; DNA: TGTGCCTCCCGGGACAGGTCAGCAGATACGCAGTATTTT; V: TRBV10-3; J: TRBJ2-3; size: many; D: TRBD1
CDR3: CSAPDSRYEQYF; DNA: TGCAGTGCGCCGGACAGTCGCTACGAGCAGTACTTC; V: TRBV20-1; J: TRBJ2-7; size: -; D: -
CDR3: CASSESDRTEAFF; DNA: TGCGCCAGCAGTGAGTCGGACAGGACTGAAGCTTTCTTT; V: TRBV10-1; J: TRBJ1-1; size: few; D: TRBD1
CDR3: CASSRGTDSGNTIYF; DNA: TGTGCCAGCAGCAGAGGGACGGACTCTGGAAACACCATATATTTT; V: TRBV7-3; J: TRBJ1-3; size: many; D: -
CDR3: CASSWTGPLAGGSNEQFF; DNA: TGCGCCAGCAGCTGGACCGGCCCACTAGCGGGAGGGTCCAATGAGCAGTTCTTC; V: TRBV5-1; J: TRBJ2-1; size: many; D: TRBD2
CDR3: CSVEEGVRAPSTDTQYF; DNA: TGCAGCGTTGAAGAGGGGGTCAGAGCACCTAGCACAGATACGCAGTATTTT; V: TRBV29-1; J: TRBJ2-3; size: many; D: -
CDR3: CASSPRGGNQPQHF; DNA: TGTGCCAGCAGCCCCCGGGGGGGTAATCAGCCCCAGCATTTT; V: TRBV7-2; J: TRBJ1-5; size: many; D: -
CDR3: CASSSRQAHNLLEQYF; DNA: TGTGCCAGCAGTTCCAGACAGGCCCATAACCTCCTCGAGCAGTACTTC; V: TRBV27; J: TRBJ2-7; size: many; D: -
CDR3: CASSLEDTGELFF; DNA: TGCGCCAGCAGCTTGGAGGACACCGGGGAGCTGTTTTTT; V: TRBV5-1; J: TRBJ2-2; size: many; D: -
CDR3: CSAETGLTYEQYF; DNA: TGCAGCGCTGAGACAGGTCTAACCTACGAGCAGTACTTC; V: TRBV29-1; J: TRBJ2-7; size: many; D: -
CDR3: CASSADEAFF; DNA: TGTGCCAGCAGCGCCGATGAAGCTTTCTTT; V: TRBV7-6; J: TRBJ1-1; size: few; D: -
CDR3: CASSHMKNTEAFF; DNA: TGTGCCAGCAGCCATATGAAGAACACTGAAGCTTTCTTT; V: TRBV7-6; J: TRBJ1-1; size: many; D: -
CDR3: CASSQARRETPNTGELFF; DNA: TGCGCCAGCAGCCAAGCACGGCGGGAGACCCCGAACACCGGGGAGCTGTTTTTT; V: TRBV4-1; J: TRBJ2-2; size: many; D: TRBD2
CDR3: CASSLLMGNEQYF; DNA: TGTGCCAGCAGCTTGTTGATGGGAAACGAGCAGTACTTC; V: TRBV7-9; J: TRBJ2-7; size: many; D: -
CDR3: CASSTGLAGTSGEQYF; DNA: TGCGCCAGCAGTACGGGACTAGCGGGAACGTCTGGCGAGCAGTACTTC; V: TRBV5-1; J: TRBJ2-7; size: many; D: TRBD2
CDR3: CASGHLWGTGAYEQYF; DNA: TGTGCCAGCGGGCACCTTTGGGGGACAGGGGCCTACGAGCAGTACTTC; V: TRBV28; J: TRBJ2-7; size: many; D: TRBD1
CDR3: CASSFYPLGGPTDTQYF; DNA: TGTGCCAGCAGTTTTTACCCGTTGGGGGGGCCGACAGATACGCAGTATTTT; V: TRBV12-3/TRBV12-4; J: TRBJ2-3; size: many; D: -
CDR3: CASSLLTGTGTYEQYF; DNA: TGCGCCAGCAGCCTACTGACCGGGACAGGGACCTACGAGCAGTACTTC; V: TRBV4-1; J: TRBJ2-7; size: -; D: TRBD1
CDR3: CAWSVWGRGETQYF; DNA: TGTGCCTGGAGTGTGTGGGGGAGGGGAGAGACCCAGTACTTC; V: TRBV30; J: TRBJ2-5; size: -; D: TRBD2
CDR3: CASSEVGWGLADNEQFF; DNA: TGTGCCAGCAGTGAAGTCGGCTGGGGACTAGCGGACAATGAGCAGTTCTTC; V: TRBV6-1; J: TRBJ2-1; size: many; D: TRBD2
CDR3: CSASIGAPSTEAFF; DNA: TGCAGTGCTAGTATAGGGGCCCCGAGCACTGAAGCTTTCTTT; V: TRBV20-1; J: TRBJ1-1; size: many; D: -
CDR3: CASSRTSGRVDGELFF; DNA: TGTGCCAGCAGTCGGACTAGCGGGAGAGTTGACGGGGAGCTGTTTTTT; V: TRBV6-1; J: TRBJ2-2; size: few; D: TRBD2
CDR3: CASSFFFGDTQYF; DNA: TGTGCCAGCAGTTTCTTCTTTGGAGATACGCAGTATTTT; V: TRBV27; J: TRBJ2-3; size: many; D: -
CDR3: CASSLSTRPGKGGELFF; DNA: TGTGCCAGCAGCTTATCCACCAGACCCGGTAAAGGCGGGGAGCTGTTTTTT; V: TRBV7-8; J: TRBJ2-2; size: many; D: -
CDR3: CSASRDGAQETQYF; DNA: TGCAGTGCTAGCCGGGACGGCGCGCAAGAGACCCAGTACTTC; V: TRBV20-1; J: TRBJ2-5; size: many; D: -
CDR3: CASSLADRPFYEQYF; DNA: TGCGCCAGCAGCTTGGCAGACAGGCCCTTCTACGAGCAGTACTTC; V: TRBV5-1; J: TRBJ2-7; size: many; D: -
CDR3: CASRPADYNEQFF; DNA: TGTGCCAGCAGGCCAGCGGACTACAATGAGCAGTTCTTC; V: TRBV6-5; J: TRBJ2-1; size: many; D: -
CDR3: CASSGLPRDETQYF; DNA: TGCGCCAGCAGTGGGTTACCAAGGGACGAGACCCAGTACTTC; V: TRBV10-1; J: TRBJ2-5; size: -; D: -
CDR3: CASSQVGTSGSTAYNEQFF; DNA: TGTGCCAGCAGCCAAGTTGGGACTAGCGGGAGTACCGCCTACAATGAGCAGTTCTTC; V: TRBV3-1; J: TRBJ2-1; size: many; D: TRBD2
CDR3: CASSLGGQGEKYGYTF; DNA: TGTGCCAGCAGCTTAGGGGGACAGGGAGAGAAATATGGCTACACCTTC; V: TRBV7-9; J: TRBJ1-2; size: many; D: TRBD1
CDR3: CSAGTGFEKLFF; DNA: TGCAGTGCTGGGACAGGGTTTGAAAAACTGTTTTTT; V: TRBV20-1; J: TRBJ1-4; size: many; D: TRBD1
CDR3: CASSPGLADLTYEQYF; DNA: TGTGCCAGCAGCCCGGGACTAGCGGACCTAACCTACGAGCAGTACTTC; V: TRBV3-1; J: TRBJ2-7; size: -; D: TRBD2
CDR3: CASKMTSDNEQYF; DNA: TGTGCCAGCAAGATGACTAGCGATAACGAGCAGTACTTC; V: TRBV13; J: TRBJ2-7; size: many; D: TRBD2